The clone carrying this TCR beta chain came up a few times. Its antigen is not known. Germline assignment: CDR1 SEHNR and CDR2 FQNEAQ (reference sequence). V trimming: 4 bases; J trimming: 6 bases; junction bases outside the gene matches: 7. The CDR3 extends over 14 amino acids. Sequencing of the DNA from cultured CD4+ T cells was carried out with the Oncomine TCR Beta short-read assay. CD4+ T cells were cultured, and genomic DNA was extracted from them. Each CDR3 protein is one row after TCRdb ran MiXCR on the PCR reads. The sample has some 7,000 distinct CDR3 sequences; approximately 37% are singletons. This sample is drawn from a study of vaccination and CD4 T cells after COVID-19. In the study overall: Collection of post-COVID samples occurred a median roughly 110 days after diagnosis, spanning a range of 35 to 161. Controls had a CEFX pool, an HIV-1 Nef pool, or no peptide added. Overlapping SARS-CoV-2, HCoV-NL63, HCoV-OC43 and HCoV-229E spike peptides stimulated the cells.

The sample's treatment: 10-day PBMC culture with coronavirus spike peptide pools or control peptides (ViraFEST assay). Gathering of the CD4+ T cells, from the unexposed donor, took place before the COVID-19 pandemic (2011-2018). The study's findings and limits: 304 of 307 vaccine-specific clones from convalescent patients were spike mono-reactive.

The sequence was collected from a human donor in good health. Material: CD4+ T cells from blood, cultured in vitro. The chain carries TRBV7-9 and TRBJ2-7, with 9 bases aligning to TRBD1. The CDR3 loop reads CASSWTGVRGEQYF. CDR3 DNA: TGTGCCAGCAGCTGGACAGGGGTCCGCGGCGAGCAGTACTTC.